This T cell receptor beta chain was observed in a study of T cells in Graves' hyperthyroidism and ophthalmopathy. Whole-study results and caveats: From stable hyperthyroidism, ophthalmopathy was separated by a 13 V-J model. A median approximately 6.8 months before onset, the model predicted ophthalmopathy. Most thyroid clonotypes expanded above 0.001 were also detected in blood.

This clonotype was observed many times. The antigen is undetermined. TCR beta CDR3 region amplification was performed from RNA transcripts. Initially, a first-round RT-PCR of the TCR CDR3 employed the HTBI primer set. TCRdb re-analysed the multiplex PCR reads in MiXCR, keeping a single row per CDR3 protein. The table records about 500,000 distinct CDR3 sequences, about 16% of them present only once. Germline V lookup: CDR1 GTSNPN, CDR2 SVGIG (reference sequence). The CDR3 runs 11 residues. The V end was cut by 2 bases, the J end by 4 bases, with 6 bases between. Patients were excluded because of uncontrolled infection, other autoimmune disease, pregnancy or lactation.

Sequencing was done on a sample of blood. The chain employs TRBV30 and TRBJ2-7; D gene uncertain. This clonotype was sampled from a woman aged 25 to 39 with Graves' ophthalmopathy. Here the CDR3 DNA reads TGTGCCTGGAGTCAGAGTTACGAGCAGTACTTC. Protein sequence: CAWSQSYEQYF.